The clone carrying this T cell receptor beta chain has just one count. The V and J ends lost 5 bases and 3 bases respectively, with 10 bases between them. Germline values: CDR1 SGHAT, CDR2 FQNNGV. The length of the CDR3 is 13 residues. This specimen comes from a study of T cell changes during pregnancy in multiple sclerosis. Some clones are missing from TCRdb's copy, which holds only in-frame ones; the method was immunoSEQ multiplex PCR. Here the sample spans 55,000 to 85,000 clones, about 91% being singletons. This specimen consisted of peripheral blood, obtained after pregnancy. The source is a female donor with multiple sclerosis, enrolled in a pregnancy study. The chain employs TRBV11-2 and TRBJ1-2, with D tentatively TRBD1 (6 bases). CDR3: CASSPAGDYGYTF. The CDR3 coding sequence is TGTGCCAGCAGCCCTGCAGGGGACTATGGCTACACCTTC. Full variable domain (outside the CDR3, taken from reference TRBV11-2 and TRBJ1-2): EAGVAQSPRYKIIEKRQSVAFWCNPISGHATLYWYQQILGQGPKLLIQFQNNGVVDDSQLPKDRFSAERLKGVDSTLKIQPAKLEDSAVYLCASSPAGDYGYTFGSGTRLTVV.